This is a list of T cell receptor beta chains from one sample in a study of cytomegalovirus exposure and HLA in healthy donors. The data were produced by immunoSEQ multiplex PCR, yet TCRdb's version contains in-frame clones alone and is incomplete. The sample table includes 150,000 to 200,000 clones. The material sequenced was PBMCs. These receptors originate from a man in his thirties or forties in good health and CMV-seronegative. Both conserved end residues are part of each CDR3. The D gene is left open where the match is weak.

J gene	V gene	D gene	CDR3 protein	CDR3 DNA
TRBJ2-1	TRBV11-2	NA	CASSFPGNYNEQFF	TGTGCCAGCAGCTTCCCGGGTAACTACAATGAGCAGTTCTTC
TRBJ1-5	TRBV19	NA	CASSISRTLRQPQHF	TGTGCCAGTAGTATTTCACGGACTCTAAGGCAGCCCCAGCATTTT
TRBJ1-5	TRBV15	TRBD1	CATSRAGTGFRPQHF	TGTGCCACCAGCAGAGCCGGGACAGGGTTTCGGCCCCAGCATTTT
TRBJ1-4	TRBV5-4	TRBD1	CASSAGTGGLATNEKLFF	TGTGCCAGCAGCGCTGGGACAGGGGGACTTGCAACTAATGAAAAACTGTTTTTT
TRBJ1-2	TRBV28	NA	CASSFGGPDDYGYTF	TGTGCCAGCAGTTTCGGGGGGCCGGACGACTATGGCTACACCTTC
TRBJ2-7	TRBV5-4	TRBD2	CASSLGGRAGAGGYSYEQYF	TGTGCCAGCAGCTTGGGGGGCAGGGCTGGAGCGGGAGGTTACTCCTACGAGCAGTACTTC
TRBJ2-4	TRBV5-6	NA	CASSFLPQWEVLAKNIQYF	TGTGCCAGCAGCTTTCTCCCCCAATGGGAGGTTCTAGCCAAAAACATTCAGTACTTC
TRBJ1-5	TRBV4-2	NA	CASSQEGEAYQPQHF	TGTGCCAGCAGCCAAGAGGGGGAGGCGTATCAGCCCCAGCATTTT
TRBJ1-1	TRBV10-2	TRBD1	CASSRQGYEAFF	TGCGCCAGCAGCAGACAGGGTTATGAAGCTTTCTTT
TRBJ1-2	TRBV5-1	TRBD1	CASSLTGGEAYGYTF	TGCGCCAGCAGCTTGACAGGGGGTGAGGCCTATGGCTACACCTTC
TRBJ2-2	TRBV18	TRBD2	CASSPRLAGGPGELFF	TGTGCCAGCTCACCGAGACTAGCGGGAGGCCCCGGGGAGCTGTTTTTT
TRBJ2-5	TRBV9	TRBD1	CASSVRQGEETQYF	TGTGCCAGCAGCGTCAGACAGGGCGAAGAGACCCAGTACTTC
TRBJ1-4	TRBV6-6	TRBD1	CASSYPDRGVEKLFF	TGTGCCAGCAGTTACCCGGACAGGGGAGTTGAAAAACTGTTTTTT
TRBJ1-3	TRBV7-9	NA	CASSLGALNTIYF	TGTGCCAGCAGCTTGGGGGCCCTAAACACCATATATTTT
TRBJ2-7	TRBV7-8	TRBD2	CASSLRILAGDEQYF	TGTGCCAGCAGCTTAAGGATTCTAGCGGGAGACGAGCAGTACTTC
TRBJ2-1	TRBV10-1	TRBD2	CASSQREYPYNEQFF	TGCGCCAGCAGCCAGCGGGAGTACCCCTACAATGAGCAGTTCTTC
TRBJ2-1	TRBV5-5	NA	CASSRIRGSSYNEQFF	TGTGCCAGCAGCCGTATCAGGGGTAGCTCCTACAATGAGCAGTTCTTC
TRBJ2-7	TRBV10-2	TRBD2	CASQGLAGDFASYEQYF	TGCGCCAGCCAGGGACTAGCGGGAGACTTCGCCTCCTACGAGCAGTACTTC
TRBJ2-7	TRBV11-2	TRBD2	CASSLDLGTSGLYEQYF	TGTGCCAGCAGCTTAGATCTCGGGACTAGCGGACTCTACGAGCAGTACTTC
TRBJ2-5	TRBV5-1	NA	CASSLNGVRETQYF	TGCGCCAGCAGCTTGAACGGGGTAAGGGAGACCCAGTACTTC
TRBJ2-7	TRBV6-1	NA	CASKLQGKQYF	TGTGCCAGCAAATTACAGGGAAAGCAGTACTTC
TRBJ2-5	TRBV2	NA	CASSRTGQETQYF	TGTGCCAGCAGTAGGACGGGACAAGAGACCCAGTACTTC
TRBJ1-2	TRBV18	NA	CASSPSGELGYTF	TGTGCCAGCTCACCATCAGGGGAGTTGGGCTACACCTTC
TRBJ1-1	TRBV5-4	TRBD1	CASSLAMHRGRETEAFF	TGTGCCAGCAGCTTGGCGATGCACAGGGGGCGTGAGACTGAAGCTTTCTTT
TRBJ2-2	TRBV2	TRBD2	CASQSTPAGGSGAGELFF	TGTGCCAGCCAGTCCACCCCAGCGGGAGGGAGTGGTGCCGGGGAGCTGTTTTTT
TRBJ2-5	TRBV5-1	NA	CASSLYGQQETQYF	TGCGCCAGCAGCTTGTACGGACAGCAAGAGACCCAGTACTTC
TRBJ2-5	TRBV5-8	NA	CASRSQGSWTQYF	TGTGCCAGCAGGTCGCAGGGATCATGGACCCAGTACTTC
TRBJ1-1	TRBV11-3	NA	CASSRWGSTEAFF	TGTGCCAGCAGCCGGTGGGGCAGCACTGAAGCTTTCTTT
TRBJ2-3	TRBV19	NA	CASSRQTSTDTQYF	TGTGCCAGTAGTAGACAGACCAGCACAGATACGCAGTATTTT
TRBJ1-1	TRBV29-1	NA	CSVDGHMNTEAFF	TGCAGCGTTGATGGACATATGAACACTGAAGCTTTCTTT
TRBJ2-7	TRBV19	NA	CASSISGFTSYEQYF	TGTGCCAGTAGTATTTCCGGTTTTACCTCCTACGAGCAGTACTTC
TRBJ2-5	TRBV11-2	TRBD2	CASSLVGGGGQETQYF	TGTGCCAGCAGCTTAGTCGGCGGGGGGGGCCAAGAGACCCAGTACTTC
TRBJ1-1	TRBV7-6	NA	CASSLDPSSGAEAFF	TGTGCCAGCAGCTTAGATCCCTCGTCAGGGGCTGAAGCTTTCTTT
TRBJ2-1	TRBV14	NA	CASSQARTESLYNEQFF	TGTGCCAGCAGCCAAGCTCGTACGGAGAGCTTATACAATGAGCAGTTCTTC
TRBJ2-5	TRBV18	NA	CASSPLLETQYF	TGTGCCAGCTCACCACTCTTGGAGACCCAGTACTTC
TRBJ1-2	TRBV4-2	TRBD1	CASSHPAPRGRVGYTF	TGTGCCAGCAGCCATCCCGCCCCCAGGGGGCGTGTTGGCTACACCTTC
TRBJ1-1	TRBV4-1	NA	CASSQGGRVEAFF	TGCGCCAGCAGCCAAGGGGGGCGTGTTGAAGCTTTCTTT
TRBJ2-1	TRBV12-5	NA	CASANQAGNYNEQFF	TGTGCTAGTGCCAACCAGGCGGGGAACTACAATGAGCAGTTCTTC
TRBJ2-3	TRBV11-3	TRBD1	CASSPGQGRGTQYF	TGTGCCAGCAGCCCGGGACAGGGACGAGGTACGCAGTATTTT
TRBJ2-7	TRBV28	TRBD2	CASSHTGLAGHDEQYF	TGTGCCAGCAGCCACACCGGACTAGCGGGCCACGACGAGCAGTACTTC
TRBJ2-7	TRBV2	TRBD2	CASSRTSGVTYEQYF	TGTGCCAGCAGCCGAACTAGCGGGGTAACCTACGAGCAGTACTTC
TRBJ1-1	TRBV29-1	NA	CSVETHGGPEAFF	TGCAGCGTTGAAACGCATGGAGGGCCTGAAGCTTTCTTT
TRBJ2-2	TRBV5-4	NA	CASSRRRSGDITGELFF	TGTGCCAGCAGCCGGCGTCGGTCAGGGGATATCACCGGGGAGCTGTTTTTT
TRBJ2-7	TRBV4-2	NA	CASSQDTLGDIGSYEQYF	TGTGCCAGCAGCCAAGATACTTTAGGGGACATAGGATCCTACGAGCAGTACTTC
TRBJ2-3	TRBV7-3	NA	CASSSGADTDTQYF	TGTGCCAGCAGCTCCGGAGCGGACACAGATACGCAGTATTTT